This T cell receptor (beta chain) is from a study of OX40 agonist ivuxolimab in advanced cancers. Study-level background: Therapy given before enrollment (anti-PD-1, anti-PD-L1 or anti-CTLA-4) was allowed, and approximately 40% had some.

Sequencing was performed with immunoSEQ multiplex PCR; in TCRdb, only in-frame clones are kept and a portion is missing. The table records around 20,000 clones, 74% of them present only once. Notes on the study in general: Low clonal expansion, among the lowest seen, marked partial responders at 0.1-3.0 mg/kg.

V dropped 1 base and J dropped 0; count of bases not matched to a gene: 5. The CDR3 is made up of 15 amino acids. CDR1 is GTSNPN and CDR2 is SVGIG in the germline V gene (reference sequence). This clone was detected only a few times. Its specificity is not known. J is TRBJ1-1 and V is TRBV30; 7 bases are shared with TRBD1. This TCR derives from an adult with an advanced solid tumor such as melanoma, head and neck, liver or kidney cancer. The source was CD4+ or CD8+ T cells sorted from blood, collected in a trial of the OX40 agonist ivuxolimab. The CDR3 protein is CAWSGGTVMNTEAFF. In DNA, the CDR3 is TGTGCCTGGAGTGGGGGGACAGTCATGAACACTGAAGCTTTCTTT.